A selection of T cell receptor beta chains follows, all from one sample in a study of T cell responses to AZD1222 COVID-19 vaccine. Assay: immunoSEQ multiplex PCR; the TCRdb copy retains only in-frame clones and omits some. The sample contains about 87,000 clones, approximately 88% of which appear only once. The sequenced sample was peripheral blood, obtained on day 0 of AZD1222 vaccination. These receptors were collected from an adult in good health. Both conserved end residues are part of each CDR3. Fields, in order: V gene, J gene, CDR3 protein.

TRBV30,TRBJ1-3,CAWLGTAKFVGGNTIYF
TRBV18,TRBJ2-1,CASSPPIGRQSYNEQFF
TRBV6-2/TRBV6-3,TRBJ1-1,CASSYSAGSIGTEAFF
TRBV28,TRBJ1-1,CASSLFRVKNTEAFF
TRBV5-3,TRBJ2-6,CARSLDGLASYAGANVLTF
TRBV12-3/TRBV12-4,TRBJ1-1,CASSFWLGQEAFF
TRBV11-2,TRBJ2-1,CASRATGGYNEQFF
TRBV2,TRBJ2-3,CASREVAGVADTQYF
TRBV14,TRBJ2-1,CASSQVPGLAGTRNSYNEQFF
TRBV28,TRBJ2-5,CASSDPARVGETQYF
TRBV24-1,TRBJ2-3,CATGASGSGTDTQYF
TRBV18,TRBJ2-5,CASSDGGQETQYF
TRBV4-1,TRBJ2-1,CASSRVDGYNEQFF
TRBV6-5,TRBJ2-7,CASSYSLRGGEQYF
TRBV27,TRBJ2-1,CASSSAGGQGEQFF
TRBV15,TRBJ2-2,CATSRDLVAGEGSGELFF
TRBV7-8,TRBJ1-1,CASSIGAIPMNTEAFF
TRBV28,TRBJ1-3,CASTTGQGLGNF
TRBV28,TRBJ1-2,CASSLQGSNGYTF
TRBV19,TRBJ1-1,CASGLRGGEAFF
TRBV18,TRBJ1-1,CASQQGAGSTEAFF
TRBV5-1,TRBJ2-2,CASSFRVAGELFF
TRBV19,TRBJ2-5,CASSIWGQQETQYF
TRBV20-1,TRBJ2-7,CSASKGTSGSPDEQYF
TRBV30,TRBJ2-5,CAWTGTLQETQYF
TRBV3-1/TRBV3-2,TRBJ2-5,CASSQETQYF
TRBV25-1,TRBJ2-2,CASSEPMGAGNTGELFF
TRBV19,TRBJ1-5,CASSPRGEGSNQPQHF
TRBV6-2/TRBV6-3,TRBJ2-1,CASSRPGLVYNEQFF